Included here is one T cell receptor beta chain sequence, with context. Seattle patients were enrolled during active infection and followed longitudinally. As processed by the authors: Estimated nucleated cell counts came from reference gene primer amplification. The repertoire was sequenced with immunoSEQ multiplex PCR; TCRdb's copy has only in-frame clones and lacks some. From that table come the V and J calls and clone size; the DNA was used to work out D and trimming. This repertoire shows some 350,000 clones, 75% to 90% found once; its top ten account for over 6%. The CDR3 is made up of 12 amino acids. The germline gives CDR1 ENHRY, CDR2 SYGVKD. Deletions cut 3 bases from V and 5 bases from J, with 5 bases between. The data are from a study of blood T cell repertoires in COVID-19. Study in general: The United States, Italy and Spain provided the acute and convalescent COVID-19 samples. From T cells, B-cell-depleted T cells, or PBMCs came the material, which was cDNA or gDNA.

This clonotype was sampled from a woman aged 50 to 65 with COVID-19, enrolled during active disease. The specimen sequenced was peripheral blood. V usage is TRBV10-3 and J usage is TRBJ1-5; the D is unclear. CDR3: CAISDRYQPQHF. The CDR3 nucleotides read TGTGCCATCAGTGATCGGTATCAGCCCCAGCATTTT.